This T cell receptor (beta chain) is drawn from a study of blood T cell repertoires in COVID-19 (dated by TCRdb to 2020 to 2021). For the wider study: The collaborator samples originated in the United States, Italy and Spain and spanned the acute and convalescent phases of COVID-19. Sample metadata almost always included a de-identified subject ID, COVID-19 status, age in years and sex. The samples were drawn from two sources: the first 160 participants of the ongoing ImmuneRACE study, and over 950 subjects contributed by 6 global collaborators. A freely available public database, intended as a resource for researchers studying the immune response to SARS-CoV-2, is where the repertoires were released. The material from the prospective study consisted of cDNA or gDNA derived from T cells, B-cell-depleted T cells, or PBMCs. Where available, HLA class I and class II types were taken from metadata supplied by the sample provider and were not determined by assay-based typing. The dataset comprised deeply sampled blood TCRbeta repertoires from subjects exposed to, actively infected with, or recovered from COVID-19. What the work shows at the level of the full study, not this receptor alone: How much clinical and demographic metadata was included differed by source and by participant, and the metadata was provided uncurated.

TCRbeta CDR3 regions were amplified from genomic DNA using the immunoSEQ Assay, a bias-controlled multiplex PCR. For the original study's pipeline: The number of nucleated cells in each sample was estimated from the amplification of reference gene primers within the assay. To quantify the absolute abundance of each unique TCRbeta CDR3 rearrangement, sequence reads were collapsed and filtered. For each sample, productive Simpson clonality was calculated as the square root of Simpson's diversity index over productive rearrangements. This immuneACCESS table, as held by TCRdb, lists in-frame sequences with V and J called but not all clones. Of the missing ones, under half trace to an unresolved V gene in checked studies; the others have no known cause. V and J calls and clone size are those listed in that table; D and trimming were worked out from the DNA. In all, the sample holds approximately 300,000 clones, and 90% of those were seen once. Clones ranked in the top ten supply about 1% of the sample.

With respect to this clone: Its antigen is not yet known. No much larger clone is present one base from it, and per-base qualities are unavailable.

At one collaborating source in Seattle, patients were enrolled during active infection and were followed longitudinally through the course of disease. Collaborating institutions collected whole blood in K2EDTA tubes following their own protocols. Collaborator samples were shipped for TCRbeta analysis as frozen whole blood, isolated PBMCs, or DNA extracted from either sample type. Per the germline V gene (reference sequence), LNHDA is the CDR1 and SQIVND is the CDR2. Reading from cysteine to phenylalanine, the CDR3 counts 12 amino acids. The sequence is cut down to CDR3 DNA, 36 bases in frame from base 1. Germline trimming amounts to 9 bases on V and 4 bases on J, with 5 as the count of junction bases outside the gene matches.

This TCR was recovered from a woman between 40 and 50 years old with COVID-19, enrolled during active disease. The chain employs TRBV19 and TRBJ1-2, with 7 bases matching TRBD1. Sequenced: peripheral blood. The CDR3 protein is CASEGGTYGYTF. The sequenced DNA is TGTGCCAGCGAAGGGGGCACCTATGGCTACACCTTC.